The 8 T cell receptor beta chains presented below share a single source sample, sequenced in a study of T cells after yellow fever vaccination. Each CDR3 protein is one row after TCRdb ran MiXCR on the 5' RACE reads. This table holds about 230,000 distinct CDR3 sequences, more than 6.5% found once. The sample in question was CD4+ T cells sorted from PBMCs, obtained on the day of the yellow fever booster vaccination. These receptor sequences come from a man under 40 who received the YFV17D yellow fever vaccine.

This clonotype was recorded many times. V and J are TRBV9 and TRBJ1-6, with no clear D. The CDR3 is 16 residues long. CDR1 is SGDLS and CDR2 is YYNGEE in the germline V gene. The V end lost 6 bases, the J end lost 0 bases, and 13 bases lay between the germline ends. This chain's CDR3 is CASNDGRSSYNSPLHF. The CDR3 DNA reads TGTGCCAGCAACGACGGACGGAGCTCCTATAATTCACCCCTCCACTTT.

This clonotype has ten or more counts. The V call is TRBV27, the J call TRBJ2-7, with TRBD2 identical over 8 bases. The CDR3 contains 13 residues. Germline CDR1 MNHEY, CDR2 SMNVEV (reference sequence). The J segment lost 9 bases and the V segment lost 6 bases, leaving 10 bases of the junction unmatched. This CDR3 is CASSTSGLVGQYF. CDR3 bases: TGTGCCAGCAGCACCTCGGGACTAGTCGGGCAGTACTTC.

The chain recombines TRBV20-1 with TRBJ2-7, with 7 bases that match TRBD2. This CDR3 spans 13 amino acids. CDR1 is DFQATT and CDR2 is SNEGSKA in the germline V gene (reference sequence). Trimming cost V 3 bases and J 5 bases; bases outside gene matches: 7. Here the CDR3 reads CSASWGLRDEQYF. The DNA for the CDR3 is TGCAGTGCTAGTTGGGGACTACGGGACGAGCAGTACTTC.

CDR3 nucleotide sequence: TGTGCCAGCAGCTGGGGGGCTAGCACAGATACGCAGTATTTT. This gives the protein CASSWGASTDTQYF. This chain links TRBV7-8 with TRBJ2-3; D tentatively fits TRBD1 or TRBD2 (6 bases each). The CDR3 covers 14 residues. Trimming cost V 4 bases and J 0 bases, with 8 bases left between them. Germline CDR1 is SGHVS and CDR2 is FQNEAQ.

Remarks on this clonotype: Being one base from a much bigger clone, this may be a read error. Because it lacks the conserved phenylalanine or tryptophan at the end, this CDR3 is likely a read error. This chain links TRBV20-1 with TRBJ2-3, with D unresolved. The germline gives CDR1 DFQATT, CDR2 SNEGSKA (reference sequence). The CDR3 totals 12 residues. The V end was cut by 5 bases, the J end by 2 bases, with 8 bases between. The CDR3 bases are TGCAGTGCTCCCAGGAACACAGATACGCAGTATTCT. This gives the protein CSAPRNTDTQYS.

In its sample, this clonotype was seen many times. This chain connects TRBV12-3 or TRBV12-4 to TRBJ1-5; perhaps TRBD1 as D (6 bases). Trimming took 4 bases from V and 7 from J, leaving 11 bases between them. The CDR3 totals 13 residues. The DNA for the CDR3 is TGTGCCAGCAGTTACCAAGGGGGACAGCCCCAGCATTTT. This encodes CASSYQGGQPQHF.

This clonotype was counted at least ten times. The V call is TRBV11-2, the J call TRBJ2-7; D is ambiguous. Per germline, CDR1 SGHAT and CDR2 FQNNGV. V was cut by 0 bases and J by 6 bases, with 9 bases left in between. The CDR3 consists of 13 residues. The CDR3 protein is CASSLDRDGEQYF. Here the CDR3 DNA reads TGTGCCAGCAGCTTAGATCGTGATGGCGAGCAGTACTTC.

This clonotype appeared a few times. The chain employs TRBV7-8 and TRBJ2-5; D possibly matches TRBD1 or TRBD2 (6 bases each). This CDR3 has 15 residues. V was pared by 5 bases and J by 1 base, with 14 bases between. Germline CDR1 is SGHVS and CDR2 is FQNEAQ. The CDR3 DNA sequence: TGTGCCAGCAGCCCCGGGGGCGGGACCCAAGAGACCCAGTACTTC. The encoded protein is CASSPGGGTQETQYF.